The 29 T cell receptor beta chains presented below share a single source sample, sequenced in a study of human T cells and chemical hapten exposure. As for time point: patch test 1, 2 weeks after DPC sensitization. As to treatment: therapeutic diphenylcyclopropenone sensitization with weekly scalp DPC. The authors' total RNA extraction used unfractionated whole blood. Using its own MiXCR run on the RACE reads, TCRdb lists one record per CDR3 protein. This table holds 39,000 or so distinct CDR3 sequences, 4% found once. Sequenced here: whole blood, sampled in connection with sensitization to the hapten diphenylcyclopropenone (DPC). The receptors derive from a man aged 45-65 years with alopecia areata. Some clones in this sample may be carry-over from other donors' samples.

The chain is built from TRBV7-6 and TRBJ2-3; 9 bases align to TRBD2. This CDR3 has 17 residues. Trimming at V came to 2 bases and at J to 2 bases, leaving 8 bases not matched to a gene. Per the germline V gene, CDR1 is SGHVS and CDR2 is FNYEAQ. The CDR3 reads CASSLSRLAGNTDTQYF. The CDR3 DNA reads TGTGCCAGCAGCTTAAGTAGGCTAGCGGGAAACACAGATACGCAGTATTTT.

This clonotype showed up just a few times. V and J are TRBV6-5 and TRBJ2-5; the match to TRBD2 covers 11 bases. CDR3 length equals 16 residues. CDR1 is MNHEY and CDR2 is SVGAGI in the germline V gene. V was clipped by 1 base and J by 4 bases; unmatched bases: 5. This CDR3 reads CASSYLTSGTRETQYF. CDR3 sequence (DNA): TGTGCCAGCAGTTACTTGACTAGCGGGACTCGAGAGACCCAGTACTTC.

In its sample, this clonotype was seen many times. The CDR3 protein is CSARETGGDWGTEAFF. CDR3 in DNA: TGCAGTGCTAGAGAAACAGGGGGAGACTGGGGCACTGAAGCTTTCTTT. This chain joins TRBV20-1 and TRBJ1-1, with 8 bases that match TRBD1. CDR3 length equals 16 residues. The junction had 10 bases not matched to a gene; V was cut back by 0 bases and J by 4 bases. The germline V gene encodes CDR1 DFQATT and CDR2 SNEGSKA (reference sequence).

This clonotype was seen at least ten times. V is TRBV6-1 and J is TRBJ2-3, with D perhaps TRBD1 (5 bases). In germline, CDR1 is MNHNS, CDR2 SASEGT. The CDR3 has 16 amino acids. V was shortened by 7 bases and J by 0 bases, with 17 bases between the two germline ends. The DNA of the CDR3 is TGTGCCAGCACCTTTAGTACAGGCGGTAGCACAGATACGCAGTATTTT. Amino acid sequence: CASTFSTGGSTDTQYF.

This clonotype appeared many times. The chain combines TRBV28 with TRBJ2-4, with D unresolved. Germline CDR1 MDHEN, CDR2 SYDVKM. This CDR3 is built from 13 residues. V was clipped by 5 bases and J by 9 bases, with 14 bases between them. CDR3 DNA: TGTGCCAGCAGTCCCCTGAGGCTGCGCATTCAGTACTTC. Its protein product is CASSPLRLRIQYF. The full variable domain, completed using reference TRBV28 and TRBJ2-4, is DVKVTQSSRYLVKRTGEKVFLECVQDMDHENMFWYRQDPGLGLRLIYFSYDVKMKEKGDIPEGYSVSREKKERFSLILESASTNQTSMYLCASSPLRLRIQYFGAGTRLSVL.

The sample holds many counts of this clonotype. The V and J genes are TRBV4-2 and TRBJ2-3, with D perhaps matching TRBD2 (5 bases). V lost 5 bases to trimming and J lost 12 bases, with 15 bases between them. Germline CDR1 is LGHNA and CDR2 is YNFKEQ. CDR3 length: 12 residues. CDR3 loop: CASSYRGQRQYF. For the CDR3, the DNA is TGTGCCAGCAGCTATAGAGGGCAGAGACAGTATTTT.

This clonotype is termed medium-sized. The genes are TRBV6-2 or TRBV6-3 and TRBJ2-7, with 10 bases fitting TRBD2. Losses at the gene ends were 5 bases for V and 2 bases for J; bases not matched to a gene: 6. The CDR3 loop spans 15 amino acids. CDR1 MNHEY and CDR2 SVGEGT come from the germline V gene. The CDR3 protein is CASSVLAGGAYEQYF. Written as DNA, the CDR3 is TGTGCCAGCAGTGTCTTAGCGGGAGGAGCCTACGAGCAGTACTTC.

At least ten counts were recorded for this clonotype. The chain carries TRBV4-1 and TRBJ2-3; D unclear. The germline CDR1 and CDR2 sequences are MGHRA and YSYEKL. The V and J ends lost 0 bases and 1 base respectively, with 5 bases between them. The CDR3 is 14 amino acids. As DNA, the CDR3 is TGCGCCAGCAGCCAAGATTACGGCACAGATACGCAGTATTTT. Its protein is CASSQDYGTDTQYF.

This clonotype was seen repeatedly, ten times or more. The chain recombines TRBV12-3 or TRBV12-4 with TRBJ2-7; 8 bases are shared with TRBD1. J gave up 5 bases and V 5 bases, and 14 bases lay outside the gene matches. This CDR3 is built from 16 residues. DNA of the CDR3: TGTGCCAGCAGTCCCGGGGACAGGTTGAGCAAGGACGAGCAGTACTTC. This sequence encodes CASSPGDRLSKDEQYF.

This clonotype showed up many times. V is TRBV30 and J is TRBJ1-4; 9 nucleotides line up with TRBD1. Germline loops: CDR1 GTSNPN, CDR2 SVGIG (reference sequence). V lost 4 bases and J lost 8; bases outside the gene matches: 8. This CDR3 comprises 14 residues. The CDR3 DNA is TGTGCCTGGAACCGGGGACAGGGAGGAGAAAAACTGTTTTTT. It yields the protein CAWNRGQGGEKLFF.

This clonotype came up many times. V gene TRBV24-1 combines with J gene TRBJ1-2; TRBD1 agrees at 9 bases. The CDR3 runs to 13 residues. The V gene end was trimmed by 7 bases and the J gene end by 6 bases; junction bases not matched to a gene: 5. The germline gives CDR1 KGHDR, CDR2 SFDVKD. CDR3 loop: CATSGQGSDGYTF. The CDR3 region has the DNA TGTGCCACCAGCGGACAGGGGTCTGATGGCTACACCTTC.

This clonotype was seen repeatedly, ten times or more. CDR3: CASSPVGGEYEQYF. Here the CDR3 DNA reads TGTGCCAGCAGTCCCGTTGGAGGCGAATACGAGCAGTACTTC. The chain couples TRBV6-2 or TRBV6-3 to TRBJ2-7; weak D call: TRBD2 (5 bases). Trimming shortened V by 5 bases and J by 4 bases, and 15 bases separated the two germline ends. Germline values: CDR1 MNHEY, CDR2 SVGEGT. The CDR3 is 14 residues long.

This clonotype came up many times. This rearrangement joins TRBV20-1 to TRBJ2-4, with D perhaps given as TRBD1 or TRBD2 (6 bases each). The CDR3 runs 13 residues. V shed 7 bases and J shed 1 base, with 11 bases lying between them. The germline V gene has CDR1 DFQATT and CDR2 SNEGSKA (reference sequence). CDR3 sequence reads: CSVWGAAKNIQYF. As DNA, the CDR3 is TGCAGTGTATGGGGGGCGGCCAAAAACATTCAGTACTTC.

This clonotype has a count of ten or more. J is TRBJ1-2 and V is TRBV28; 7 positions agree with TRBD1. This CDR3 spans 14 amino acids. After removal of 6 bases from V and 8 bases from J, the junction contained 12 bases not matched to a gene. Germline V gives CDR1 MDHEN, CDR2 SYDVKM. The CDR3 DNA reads TGTGCCAGCAGCTCACCACAGGGGTATCTGGGCTACACCTTC. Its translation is CASSSPQGYLGYTF.

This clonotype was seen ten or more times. The CDR3 nucleotides read TGCAGTGCTAGAGATGTGGGAAGGGGTGAGGAGCAGTACTTC. This sequence encodes CSARDVGRGEEQYF. J is TRBJ2-7 and V is TRBV20-1, with D maybe TRBD1 (5 bases). The CDR3 has 14 residues. Trimming stripped 0 bases from V and 7 bases from J, with 16 bases between. CDR1 DFQATT and CDR2 SNEGSKA come from the germline V gene (reference sequence).

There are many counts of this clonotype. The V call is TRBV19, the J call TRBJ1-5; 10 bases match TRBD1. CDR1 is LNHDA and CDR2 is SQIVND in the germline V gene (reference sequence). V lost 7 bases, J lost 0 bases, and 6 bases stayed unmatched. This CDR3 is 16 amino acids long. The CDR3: CASTRGQGNSNQPQHF. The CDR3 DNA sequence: TGTGCCAGTACCAGGGGACAGGGGAATAGCAATCAGCCCCAGCATTTT.

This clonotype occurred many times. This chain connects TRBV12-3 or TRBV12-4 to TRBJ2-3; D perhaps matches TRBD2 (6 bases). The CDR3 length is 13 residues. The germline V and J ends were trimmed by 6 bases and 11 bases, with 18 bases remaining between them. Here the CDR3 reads CASRLRLVGEQYF. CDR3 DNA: TGTGCCAGCAGACTCCGACTAGTCGGGGAGCAGTATTTT.

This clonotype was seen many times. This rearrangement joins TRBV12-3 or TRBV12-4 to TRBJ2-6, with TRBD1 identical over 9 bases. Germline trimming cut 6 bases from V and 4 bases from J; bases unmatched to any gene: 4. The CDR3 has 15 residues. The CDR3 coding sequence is TGTGCCAGCAGCCCCGGGACAGGGGGGGCCAACGTCCTGACTTTC. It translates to CASSPGTGGANVLTF.

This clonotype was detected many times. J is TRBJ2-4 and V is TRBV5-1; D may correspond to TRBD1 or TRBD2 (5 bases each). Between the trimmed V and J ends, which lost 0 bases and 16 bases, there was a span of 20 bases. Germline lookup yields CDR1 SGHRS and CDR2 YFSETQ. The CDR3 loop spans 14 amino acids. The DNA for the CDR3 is TGCGCCAGCAGCTTGGCTGATGGGACGGGCGGCAAATACTTC. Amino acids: CASSLADGTGGKYF.

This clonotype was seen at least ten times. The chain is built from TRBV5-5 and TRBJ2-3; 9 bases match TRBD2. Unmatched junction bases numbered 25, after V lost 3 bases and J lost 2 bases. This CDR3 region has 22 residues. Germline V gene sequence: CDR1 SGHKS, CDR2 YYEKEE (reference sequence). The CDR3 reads CASSYEFGHFGLAPQNTDTQYF. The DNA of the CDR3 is TGTGCCAGCAGCTACGAATTCGGACACTTTGGACTAGCGCCTCAAAACACAGATACGCAGTATTTT.

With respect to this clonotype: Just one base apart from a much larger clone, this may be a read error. CDR3 loop: CSASESGIVSYEQYF. CDR3 in DNA: TGCAGTGCTAGTGAGAGCGGGATTGTCTCCTACGAGCAGTACTTC. This chain uses TRBV20-1 with TRBJ2-7; 7 bases line up with TRBD2. V lost 3 bases and J lost 0; bases outside the gene matches: 8. Germline V gene data show CDR1 as DFQATT and CDR2 as SNEGSKA (reference sequence). The length of the CDR3 is 15 residues.

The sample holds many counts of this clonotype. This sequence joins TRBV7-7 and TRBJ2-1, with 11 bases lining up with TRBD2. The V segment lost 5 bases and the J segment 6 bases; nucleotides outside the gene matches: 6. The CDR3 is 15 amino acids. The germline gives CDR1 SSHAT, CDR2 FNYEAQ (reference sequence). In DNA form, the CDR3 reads TGTGCCAGCAGCCCGGGACTAGCGGTCCCCAATGAGCAGTTCTTC. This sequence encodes CASSPGLAVPNEQFF.

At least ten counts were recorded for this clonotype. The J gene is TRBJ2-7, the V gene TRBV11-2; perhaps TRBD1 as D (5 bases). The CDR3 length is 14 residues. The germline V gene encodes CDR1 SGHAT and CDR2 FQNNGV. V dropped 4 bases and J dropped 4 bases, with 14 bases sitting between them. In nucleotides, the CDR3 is TGTGCCAGCAGCTGGACACCGGGCCGATACGAGCAGTACTTC. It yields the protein CASSWTPGRYEQYF.

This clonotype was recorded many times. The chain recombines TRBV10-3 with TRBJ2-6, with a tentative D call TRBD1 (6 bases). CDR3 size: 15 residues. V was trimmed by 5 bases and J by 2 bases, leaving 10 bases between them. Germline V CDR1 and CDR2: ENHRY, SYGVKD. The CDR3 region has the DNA TGTGCCATCAGTCCACAGGGTCCTGGGGCCAACGTCCTGACTTTC. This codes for CAISPQGPGANVLTF.

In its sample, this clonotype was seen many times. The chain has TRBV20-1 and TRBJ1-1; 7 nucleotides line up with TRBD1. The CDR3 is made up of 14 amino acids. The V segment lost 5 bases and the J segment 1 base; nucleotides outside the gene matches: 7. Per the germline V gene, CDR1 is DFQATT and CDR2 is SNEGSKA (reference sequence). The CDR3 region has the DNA TGCAGTGCTTTTGGGGGACAGCCGAACACTGAAGCTTTCTTT. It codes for CSAFGGQPNTEAFF.

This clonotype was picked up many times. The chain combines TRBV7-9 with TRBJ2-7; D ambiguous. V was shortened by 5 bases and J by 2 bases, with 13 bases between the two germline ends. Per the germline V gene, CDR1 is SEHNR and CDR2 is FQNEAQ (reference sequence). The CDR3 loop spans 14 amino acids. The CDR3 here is CASSQTDGAYEQYF. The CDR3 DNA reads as TGTGCCAGCAGCCAAACGGACGGAGCCTACGAGCAGTACTTC.

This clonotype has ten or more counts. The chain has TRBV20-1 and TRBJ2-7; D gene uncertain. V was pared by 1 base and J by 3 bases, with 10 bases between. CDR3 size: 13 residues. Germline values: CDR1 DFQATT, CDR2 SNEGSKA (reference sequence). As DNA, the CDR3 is TGCAGTGCTAGAGTCGGGCAGTTCTACGAGCAGTACTTC. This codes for CSARVGQFYEQYF.

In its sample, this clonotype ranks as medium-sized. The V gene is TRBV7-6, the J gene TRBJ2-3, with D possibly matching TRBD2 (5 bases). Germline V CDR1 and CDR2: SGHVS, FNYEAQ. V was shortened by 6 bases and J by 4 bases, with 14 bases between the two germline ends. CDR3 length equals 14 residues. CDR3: CASSLRTGPDTQYF. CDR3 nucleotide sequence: TGTGCCAGCAGTTTGCGGACTGGGCCAGATACGCAGTATTTT. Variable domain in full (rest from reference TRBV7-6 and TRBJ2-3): GAGVSQSPRYKVTKRGQDVALRCDPISGHVSLYWYRQALGQGPEFLTYFNYEAQQDKSGLPNDRFSAERPEGSISTLTIQRTEQRDSAMYRCASSLRTGPDTQYFGPGTRLTVL.

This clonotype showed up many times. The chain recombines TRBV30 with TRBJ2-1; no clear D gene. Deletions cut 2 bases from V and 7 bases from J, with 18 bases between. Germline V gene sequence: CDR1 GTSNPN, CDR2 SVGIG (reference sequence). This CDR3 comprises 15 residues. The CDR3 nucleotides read TGTGCCTGGAGTCGGCTACCTAGAACCTTGAATGAGCAGTTCTTC. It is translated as CAWSRLPRTLNEQFF.